These T cell receptor beta chains were read from a single sample in a study of blood T cell repertoires in COVID-19. The table came from immunoSEQ multiplex PCR; TCRdb's copy has only in-frame clones and leaves some out. This sample has fewer than 250,000 clones, with roughly 86% found just once. Sequences were obtained from peripheral blood. These receptors all stem from a man between 50 and 59 years old with acute or convalescent COVID-19. Each CDR3 is given with its conserved first and last residue. Each record gives: V gene, clone size, J gene, D gene, CDR3 DNA, CDR3 protein. D genes are given only for firm matches. Some rows have no size entry. The others give once, few or many, or a class for an expanded clone.

TRBV7-9	NA	TRBJ2-4	NA	TGTGCCAGCAGCCAAGCAGGGGCCAAAAACATTCAGTACTTC	CASSQAGAKNIQYF
TRBV2	NA	TRBJ1-2	NA	TGTGCCAGCAGTGAAGCGCCAGGAAACCCGCGGGTCTATGGCTACACCTTC	CASSEAPGNPRVYGYTF
TRBV27	NA	TRBJ1-1	NA	TGTGCCAGCAGGAGGACAGCGAACACTGAAGCTTTCTTT	CASRRTANTEAFF
TRBV6-5	NA	TRBJ2-7	NA	TGTGCCAGCAAGCAGGGCGTAGGGTACGAGCAGTACTTC	CASKQGVGYEQYF
TRBV11-3	NA	TRBJ2-1	NA	TGTGCCAGCAGCCCGCAGACTGTGTACAATGAGCAGTTCTTC	CASSPQTVYNEQFF
TRBV2	NA	TRBJ2-5	TRBD2	TGTGCCAGCAACGAGGGACTAGCGGGGGATGAGACCCAGTACTTC	CASNEGLAGDETQYF
TRBV27	NA	TRBJ2-6	NA	TGTGCCAGCAGTTTCATCTCTGGGGCCAACGTCCTGACTTTC	CASSFISGANVLTF
TRBV12-5	NA	TRBJ1-2	NA	TGTGCTAGTGGTTTGAGCCCGAATCTGGCATTTCAGGGTGTCGGCTATGGCTACACCTTC	CASGLSPNLAFQGVGYGYTF
TRBV19	NA	TRBJ1-3	NA	TGTGCCAGTAGTACTCCAGGATCTGGAAACACCATATATTTT	CASSTPGSGNTIYF
TRBV2	NA	TRBJ1-1	NA	TGTGCCAGCAGTGGCAGGGGTGGGAACACTGAAGCTTTCTTT	CASSGRGGNTEAFF
TRBV7-9	NA	TRBJ2-3	NA	TGTGCCAGCAGCTTAACCGCCAGGGGAACAGATACGCAGTATTTT	CASSLTARGTDTQYF
TRBV9	NA	TRBJ2-2	NA	TGTGCCAGCAGCATAAACTCCGGGGAGCTGTTTTTT	CASSINSGELFF
TRBV29-1	NA	TRBJ2-7	NA	TGCAGCGTGCGGGACAGTTACGAGCAGTACTTC	CSVRDSYEQYF
TRBV10-3	NA	TRBJ2-5	TRBD2	TGTGCCATCAGTGTACAGCGGGAGGGTCCTTGGGGTGAGACCCAGTACTTC	CAISVQREGPWGETQYF
TRBV9	NA	TRBJ1-6	NA	TGTGCCAGCAGTCGCCAAGGGGATCCGAGGTATTCACCCCTCCACTTT	CASSRQGDPRYSPLHF
TRBV12-3/TRBV12-4	NA	TRBJ1-2	NA	TGTGCCAGCAGTCCCCTGTCTAACTATGGCTACACCTTC	CASSPLSNYGYTF
TRBV5-1	NA	TRBJ2-7	TRBD1	TGCGCCAGCAGCATGACGTACCGGGACAGGGGGTTGGAGCAGTACTTC	CASSMTYRDRGLEQYF
TRBV28	NA	TRBJ2-5	NA	TGTGCCAGCAGACTTCCCCGGGGGTTTGAGGAGACCCAGTACTTC	CASRLPRGFEETQYF
TRBV5-4	NA	TRBJ1-6	NA	TGTGCCAGCAGCTTGGGGGGGCTCACCTATAATTCACCCCTCCACTTT	CASSLGGLTYNSPLHF
TRBV7-7	NA	TRBJ2-2	NA	TGTGCTAGCAGCCAGGGGGACGGGGGCACCGGGGAGCTGTTTTTT	CASSQGDGGTGELFF
TRBV7-9	once	TRBJ2-7	NA	TGTGCCAGCAGCCCCCGGACTGGTAACGAGCAGTACTTC	CASSPRTGNEQYF
TRBV5-1	NA	TRBJ2-3	TRBD1	TGCGCCAGCAGCCTTGGACAGGGGGCGGCAGATACGCAGTATTTT	CASSLGQGAADTQYF
TRBV5-1	NA	TRBJ2-7	TRBD2	TGCGCCAGCAGCTTCCGAACTAGCGGGATGGGCTACGAGCAGTACTTC	CASSFRTSGMGYEQYF
TRBV5-1	NA	TRBJ2-3	TRBD2	TGCGCCAGCAGCTTGCGGGCAGCGGGAGTCCCCACAGATACGCAGTATTTT	CASSLRAAGVPTDTQYF
TRBV12-3/TRBV12-4	NA	TRBJ1-1	TRBD1	TGTGCCAGCAGTACAGGGACAGGTGAAGCTTTCTTT	CASSTGTGEAFF
TRBV7-8	NA	TRBJ1-2	TRBD1	TGTGCCAGCAGCGAGACAGGGAACTATGGCTACACCTTC	CASSETGNYGYTF
TRBV10-3	NA	TRBJ1-5	TRBD1	TGTGCCATCAGCCAAGAGACAGGGGGCAATCAGCCCCAGCATTTT	CAISQETGGNQPQHF
TRBV14	NA	TRBJ2-7	NA	TGTGCCAGCAGCCCCCCGGGGGTCTACGAGCAGTACTTC	CASSPPGVYEQYF
TRBV2	NA	TRBJ2-1	TRBD2	TGTGCCAGAAGCGGGGGGGGCAATGAGCAGTTCTTC	CARSGGGNEQFF
TRBV5-5	NA	TRBJ2-1	NA	TGTGCCAGCACCCCTTGGGACAGCAAAGCGGGTAATGAGCAGTTCTTC	CASTPWDSKAGNEQFF
TRBV9	NA	TRBJ2-1	TRBD2	TGTGCCAGCAGCGTAGCGGGGACTAGCGGGAGTCTTGAGCAGTTCTTC	CASSVAGTSGSLEQFF
TRBV6-5	NA	TRBJ2-1	TRBD1	TGTGCCAGCAGGAGGGAGGGGACAGGGAAGGATGAGCAGTTCTTC	CASRREGTGKDEQFF
TRBV7-9	NA	TRBJ1-5	NA	TGTGCCAGCAGCTTAGCGCTTGCGGGGCAGCCCCAGCATTTT	CASSLALAGQPQHF
TRBV2	NA	TRBJ1-2	NA	TGTGCCAGCAGTTGGGCCGCGGGCTTCCTCAGTAATGGCTACACCTTC	CASSWAAGFLSNGYTF
TRBV27	NA	TRBJ1-1	NA	TGTGCCAGCAGTTTTCGCGGGGGCCCTGAAGCTTTCTTT	CASSFRGGPEAFF
TRBV18	once	TRBJ1-3	NA	TGTGCCAGCTCACCAGCGGGCTCTGGAAACACCATATATTTT	CASSPAGSGNTIYF
TRBV9	NA	TRBJ1-3	NA	TGTGCCAGCAGCGTAGAAGAGGGGGGGAACACCATATATTTT	CASSVEEGGNTIYF
TRBV29-1	NA	TRBJ1-5	NA	TGCAGCGTTGAGGTGGGGGGGAATCAGCCCCAGCATTTT	CSVEVGGNQPQHF
TRBV9	few	TRBJ2-6	NA	TGTGCCAGCAGCGTGTCAGGCGTCTCTGGGGCCAACGTCCTGACTTTC	CASSVSGVSGANVLTF
TRBV5-1	NA	TRBJ2-7	NA	TGCGCCAGCAGCCTCCTGGGTCCAGGCCCCCACGAGCAGTACTTC	CASSLLGPGPHEQYF
TRBV9	NA	TRBJ2-5	TRBD2	TGTGCCAGCAGCCCCGAGTATCTAGCGGGGTACCAAGAGACCCAGTACTTC	CASSPEYLAGYQETQYF
TRBV5-1	NA	TRBJ2-3	NA	TGCGCCAGCAGCTTGGCCGGTACAGATACGCAGTATTTT	CASSLAGTDTQYF
TRBV2	NA	TRBJ1-2	NA	TGTGCCAGCTTCGGGAAGGATGGCTACACCTTC	CASFGKDGYTF
TRBV7-9	once	TRBJ1-5	NA	TGTGCCAGCAGCCCTACGAATCAGCCCCAGCATTTT	CASSPTNQPQHF
TRBV25-1	NA	TRBJ1-1	NA	TGTGCCAGCAGTGAGAGGGGACACCCTGAAGCTTTCTTT	CASSERGHPEAFF